This TCR beta chain was sequenced for a study of blood T cell repertoires in COVID-19 (dated by TCRdb to 2018 to 2021). About the investigation overall: The collaborator samples originated in the United States, Italy and Spain and spanned the acute and convalescent phases of COVID-19. Samples came from the ongoing ImmuneRACE study (first 160 participants) plus 1,254 subjects from 6 global collaborators. Deeply sampled blood TCRbeta repertoires from subjects exposed to, actively infected with, or recovered from COVID-19 were included in the dataset. Nearly every sample came with metadata listing a de-identified subject ID, COVID-19 status, age in years and sex. Where HLA class I and class II types were available, the types were taken from metadata supplied by the sample provider, not from assay-based typing. The prospective study material was composed of cDNA or gDNA derived from T cells, B-cell-depleted T cells, or PBMCs. The repertoires were released in a freely available public database meant as a resource for research on the immune response to SARS-CoV-2. Overall study results and their limits: How much clinical and demographic metadata was included differed by source and by participant, and the metadata was provided uncurated.

TCRbeta CDR3 regions were amplified from genomic DNA by means of the immunoSEQ Assay, a bias-controlled multiplex PCR. In the source study's methods: Within the assay, amplification of reference gene primers was used to estimate how many nucleated cells each sample contained. To quantify the absolute abundance of each unique TCRbeta CDR3 rearrangement, sequence reads were collapsed and filtered. For each sample, productive Simpson clonality was calculated as the square root of Simpson's diversity index across productive rearrangements. Not all clones reach the TCRdb copy of this immuneACCESS table, which keeps in-frame sequences only. Checked studies attribute under half of the gap to unresolved V genes and leave the rest unexplained. That table is the source of V, J and clone size, and D and trimming were worked out from the DNA. The sample has about 50,000 clones on record, approximately 82% of them singletons. The ten largest clones capture 5.8% of the sample.

For this clone: It lacks a known antigen. Nothing much larger sits one base from this clone, and base qualities are not available.

Enrolling through a virtual design, the prospective study's participants ranged in age from roughly 18 to 95 years and lived across 24 United States geographic areas. Cohort assignment in the prospective study relied on participant-reported clinical history from a screening survey and a study questionnaire. In the prospective study, whole blood, serum and a nasopharyngeal or oropharyngeal swab were collected from each participant by mobile phlebotomists. Additional blood draws and questionnaires over an approximately two-month period could optionally be provided by prospective study participants. Before DNA extraction, blood samples from the prospective study were shipped at room temperature or frozen. The CDR3 sequence holds 14 residues, the cysteine and phenylalanine included. CDR3 DNA only is kept here, 42 bases in frame from base 1. CDR1 and CDR2, looked up from the germline V gene (reference sequence), are MNHEY and SMNVEV. V gives up 3 bases and J gives up 4 bases, and the segment between their germline ends measures 12 bases.

The chain links TRBV27 with TRBJ2-5; matching of 6 bases hints at TRBD1 as the D gene. This TCR was sampled from a woman aged 50 to 65 with acute COVID-19. Sequencing was done on a sample of PBMCs or T cells enriched from blood (not recorded which). The nucleotide sequence reads TGTGCCAGCAGTTTCGGGACATACGGAGAGACCCAGTACTTC. Translation gives CASSFGTYGETQYF.